This T cell receptor (beta chain) was found in a study of T cells in Graves' hyperthyroidism and ophthalmopathy. Study findings and constraints: In blood, most of the thyroid clonotypes expanded above 0.001 were also present.

Subjects aged 18 to 65 presented with newly diagnosed hyperthyroidism of less than 2 months' duration. Investigators excluded patients with uncontrolled infection, other autoimmune disease, pregnancy or lactation. A remark on this clonotype: Its antigen is not known.

Template material for amplifying TCR beta CDR3 regions consisted of RNA transcripts. A first-round RT-PCR of the TCR CDR3 used the HTBI primer set. TCRdb called the multiplex PCR reads again in MiXCR, with one record for every CDR3 protein. This sample has 600,000 to 800,000 distinct CDR3 sequences, with over 35% found just once. Germline V gene lookup returns CDR1 MNHEY and CDR2 SVGAGI. Germline trimming cut 6 bases from V and 5 bases from J; bases unmatched to any gene: 6. There are 15 residues in the CDR3. This TCR was recovered from a woman between 40 and 50 years old with Graves' hyperthyroidism. The sequencing sample was made of blood. The rearrangement links TRBV6-5 to TRBJ2-5; 13 nucleotides agree with TRBD2. The CDR3 is CASRLGTSGTETQYF. The DNA of the CDR3 is TGTGCCAGCAGGCTTGGGACTAGCGGGACTGAGACCCAGTACTTC.